These 9 T cell receptor beta chains originate from one sample sequenced in a study of OX40 agonist ivuxolimab in advanced cancers. TCRdb's copy holds only in-frame clones and misses some; the assay was immunoSEQ multiplex PCR. Of 70,000 or so clones in the sample, approximately 90% are singletons; the top ten hold about 7.1%. The material was CD4+ or CD8+ T cells sorted from blood, obtained in a trial of the OX40 agonist ivuxolimab. These receptors were taken from an adult with an advanced solid tumor such as melanoma, head and neck, liver or kidney cancer.

This sequence joins TRBV19 and TRBJ2-7; a possible D gene is TRBD1 (6 bases). V was shortened by 4 bases and J by 2 bases, with 9 bases between the two germline ends. Germline values: CDR1 LNHDA, CDR2 SQIVND (reference sequence). CDR3 size: 13 residues. This chain's CDR3 is CASSKGQAYEQYF. The CDR3 region has the DNA TGTGCCAGTAGTAAGGGACAAGCCTACGAGCAGTACTTC.

The rearrangement uses TRBV29-1 and TRBJ1-1, with no clear D. Per the germline V gene, CDR1 is SQVTM and CDR2 is ANQGSEA. The V and J ends lost 6 bases and 3 bases respectively, with 20 bases between them. This CDR3 comprises 15 residues. The CDR3 loop is CSVDLRTRRDTEAFF. DNA for the CDR3: TGCAGCGTGGACCTAAGGACTCGGAGGGACACTGAAGCTTTCTTT.

This chain connects TRBV4-1 to TRBJ2-1, with D possibly TRBD1 on 6 matching bases. The CDR3 contains 13 residues. CDR1 and CDR2 from the germline V gene are MGHRA and YSYEKL. The ends were cut back, 1 base at V and 8 bases at J, with 9 bases in the middle. The CDR3 spells CASSQGQGYEQFF. The CDR3 DNA follows: TGCGCCAGCAGCCAAGGGCAGGGGTATGAGCAGTTCTTC.

The DNA of the CDR3 is TGTGCCAGCAGTGAGTTCCCGGTGGCAGGGGAGGGCGGCACTGAAGCTTTCTTT. Residues: CASSEFPVAGEGGTEAFF. The rearrangement uses TRBV6-1 and TRBJ1-1; tentative D call: TRBD1 (6 bases). The V gene lost 3 bases and the J gene lost 4 bases, with 24 bases spanning the gap. The CDR3 runs to 18 residues. The V gene's germline CDR1 is MNHNS and CDR2 SASEGT.

This sequence joins TRBV7-9 and TRBJ2-5; unclear D gene. The V gene lost 3 bases and the J gene lost 5 bases, with 16 bases spanning the gap. This CDR3 spans 15 amino acids. Germline CDR1 SEHNR, CDR2 FQNEAQ (reference sequence). The CDR3 is CASSFMAKPEETQYF. CDR3 bases: TGTGCCAGCAGCTTTATGGCGAAGCCCGAGGAGACCCAGTACTTC.

The CDR3 sequence: CTSFSEDTEAFF. CDR3 nucleotides: TGCACCTCATTCTCGGAGGACACTGAAGCTTTCTTT. The genes are TRBV23-1 and TRBJ1-1; D ambiguous. TRBV23-1 is sorted into the ORF group, with uncertain function. There are 12 residues in the CDR3.

The chain couples TRBV9 to TRBJ1-3; D is possibly TRBD1 (5 bases). This CDR3 has 14 residues. Looked up from germline, CDR1 is SGDLS and CDR2 is YYNGEE. V was trimmed by 0 bases and J by 5 bases, leaving 9 bases between them. The CDR3 DNA is TGTGCCAGCAGCGTAGATGACAGTAGAAACACCATATATTTT. Its protein product is CASSVDDSRNTIYF. The full variable domain, completed using reference TRBV9 and TRBJ1-3, is DSGVTQTPKHLITATGQRVTLRCSPRSGDLSVYWYQQSLDQGLQFLIQYYNGEERAKGNILERFSAQQFPDLHSELNLSSLELGDSALYFCASSVDDSRNTIYFGEGSWLTVV.

J is TRBJ1-2 and V is TRBV7-5. TRBV7-5 is listed as a pseudogene. The CDR3 sequence is 13 residues long. This CDR3 reads CVRSLTNSYGYTF. CDR3 DNA sequence: TGTGTCAGAAGCTTGACTAATTCGTATGGCTACACCTTC.

The chain has TRBV7-5 and TRBJ2-7; the D call in the table, TRBD2, was not verified against the DNA. TRBV7-5 is classified as a pseudogene. The CDR3 totals 17 residues. CDR3 DNA: TGTGCCAGCAGCCCCAGTTCGGGGGGATCTACCTCCTACGAGCAGTACTTC. It specifies CASSPSSGGSTSYEQYF.